This T cell receptor beta chain was found in a study of shared clonotypes between healthy human individuals (dated by TCRdb to the early 2020s). For the wider study: A couple of women and three men aged 18 to 49 years were included in the cohort. Per donor, three plates each were used for CD4 naive and CD4 memory, two for CD8 naive, and one for CD8 memory. The study deeply sequenced blood TCR repertoires of about five healthy adults to estimate repertoire size and the extent of clonotype sharing between individuals. To increase sequencing depth and limit assay-specific biases, TCR repertoire library preparation and sequencing were carried out by different laboratories using diverse techniques. Per donor, leukapheresis produced somewhere between about 0.9 and 10 billion PBMCs.

TCR CDR3 regions were amplified from genomic DNA by multiplex PCR using the deep immunoSEQ assay. Extracted genomic DNA from each cell subset was spread evenly across all wells of several immunoSEQ 96-well plates, with each plate serving as a replicate. For sorted subsets, each replicate PCR was loaded with roughly 190 ng genomic DNA, equivalent to 32,000 or so T cell genomes. Purified libraries were measured with a Qubit 3.0 fluorometer, size-checked on a Bioanalyzer 2100, and measured again with the KAPA Library Quantification kit. A separate single-read 150-cycle Illumina NextSeq 550 flow cell was used to sequence each immunoSEQ 96-well plate. Turning to the authors' computational methods: Because the immunoSEQ output included only junctional sequences and no quality scores, the filtering could not be the same as the filtering used for full-length reads. To assign V/J genes and CDR3, sequences were annotated using PyIR, a Python wrapper for IgBLAST v1.9, with IMGT germline references. Reads with weak V/J assignments (E-value above 1e-6), missing CDR3, stop codons, out-of-frame junctions, or ambiguous translated residues were removed. V3J clonotypes were defined by identical inferred V gene, J gene, and CDR3 amino acid sequence. To compute the percentage overlap between repertoires, the number of shared unique clonotypes was divided by the size of the smaller repertoire. Richness of each repertoire was evaluated using RTK rarefaction, the Chao1 estimator, and Recon v2.1 estimates of unobserved clonotypes. OLGA was used to compute generation probabilities for all TCRbeta clonotypes that the gDNA method yielded from a handful of donors. TCRdb took over this immuneACCESS table, retaining in-frame rearrangements with V and J assigned. Such tables are incomplete; in checked studies, under half of the missing clones stem from an unresolved V gene, and the remainder is unexplained. That table gives V, J and clone size, and the DNA gave D and trimming. The sample contains some 1.5 million clones, 95% to 99% of them found a single time. Of the sample, roughly 0.45% falls within the top ten clones.

Beyond this particular receptor, the publication reports: Across a handful of donors, 4.5% to 6.5% of naive CD4, over 3% of naive CD8, under 2.5% of memory CD4, and under 0.45% of memory CD8 clonotypes were shared. Because the study included a small number of donors, the genetic and exposure-history diversity represented was limited. Pairwise subsampling led to the expectation that sequencing depth would affect the degree of clonotype sharing among donors. Rarefaction of sorted-subset datasets indicated incomplete sequencing despite the large sequencing depth. Sampling was restricted to blood, and TCR repertoires in tissues likely differ from the TCR repertoires found in blood. Compared with non-shared clonotypes, the clonotypes found in all four sorted-subset donors had higher generation probabilities. Larger estimated clonotype richness was generally found for naive subsets than for memory subsets.

Healthy HIV-negative adults with no recently reported acute infections or vaccinations were included as donors. Only Caucasian adults living in Nashville, Tennessee, USA were represented among the donors. CD4+ T cells were enriched by magnetic negative selection, after which naive cells were positively selected on CD45RA and the negative fraction was taken as the memory subset. After blood collection by leukapheresis, PBMCs were isolated using Ficoll-Histopaque density gradient centrifugation and then cryopreserved in the vapor phase of liquid nitrogen. Purity and quantity of every magnetically sorted T cell population were checked by analytical flow cytometry. Genomic DNA was isolated from every sorted fraction and measured by UV absorbance on a Nanodrop 2000c. Taken from cysteine to phenylalanine, the CDR3 has 13 residues. CDR3 DNA only is kept here, 39 bases in frame from base 1. Trimming takes 4 bases off V and 3 bases off J; junction bases not matched to a gene: 4. Via the germline V gene (reference sequence), CDR1 is SGHNT and CDR2 YYREEE.

Comments on this clone: There is no known antigen for this receptor. The record has no base qualities; no much larger clone is one base away. Other DNA sequences within the sample encode an identical CDR3.

The sequence is built from TRBV5-4 and TRBJ2-7; 7 bases in between match TRBD2. The sequence derives from a man aged 25-45 years in good health. The sequencing input was naive CD4+ T cells sorted from blood. The cell subset or site label corresponds to: CD45RA+ positively selected. The sequence in DNA is TGTGCCAGCAGCCTTGGGGGGGTCTACGAGCAGTACTTC. This sequence encodes CASSLGGVYEQYF.